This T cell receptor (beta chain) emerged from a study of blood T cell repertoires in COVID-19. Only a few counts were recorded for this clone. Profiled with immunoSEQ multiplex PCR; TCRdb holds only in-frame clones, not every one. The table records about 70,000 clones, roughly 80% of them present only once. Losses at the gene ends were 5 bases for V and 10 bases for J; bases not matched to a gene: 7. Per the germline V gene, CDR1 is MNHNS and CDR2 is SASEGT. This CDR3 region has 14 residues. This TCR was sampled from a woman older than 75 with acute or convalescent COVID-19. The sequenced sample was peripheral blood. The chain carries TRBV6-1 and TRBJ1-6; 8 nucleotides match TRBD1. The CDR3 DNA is TGTGCCAGCAGTAGTCGGACAGGGTTCTCACCCCTCCACTTT. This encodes CASSSRTGFSPLHF.